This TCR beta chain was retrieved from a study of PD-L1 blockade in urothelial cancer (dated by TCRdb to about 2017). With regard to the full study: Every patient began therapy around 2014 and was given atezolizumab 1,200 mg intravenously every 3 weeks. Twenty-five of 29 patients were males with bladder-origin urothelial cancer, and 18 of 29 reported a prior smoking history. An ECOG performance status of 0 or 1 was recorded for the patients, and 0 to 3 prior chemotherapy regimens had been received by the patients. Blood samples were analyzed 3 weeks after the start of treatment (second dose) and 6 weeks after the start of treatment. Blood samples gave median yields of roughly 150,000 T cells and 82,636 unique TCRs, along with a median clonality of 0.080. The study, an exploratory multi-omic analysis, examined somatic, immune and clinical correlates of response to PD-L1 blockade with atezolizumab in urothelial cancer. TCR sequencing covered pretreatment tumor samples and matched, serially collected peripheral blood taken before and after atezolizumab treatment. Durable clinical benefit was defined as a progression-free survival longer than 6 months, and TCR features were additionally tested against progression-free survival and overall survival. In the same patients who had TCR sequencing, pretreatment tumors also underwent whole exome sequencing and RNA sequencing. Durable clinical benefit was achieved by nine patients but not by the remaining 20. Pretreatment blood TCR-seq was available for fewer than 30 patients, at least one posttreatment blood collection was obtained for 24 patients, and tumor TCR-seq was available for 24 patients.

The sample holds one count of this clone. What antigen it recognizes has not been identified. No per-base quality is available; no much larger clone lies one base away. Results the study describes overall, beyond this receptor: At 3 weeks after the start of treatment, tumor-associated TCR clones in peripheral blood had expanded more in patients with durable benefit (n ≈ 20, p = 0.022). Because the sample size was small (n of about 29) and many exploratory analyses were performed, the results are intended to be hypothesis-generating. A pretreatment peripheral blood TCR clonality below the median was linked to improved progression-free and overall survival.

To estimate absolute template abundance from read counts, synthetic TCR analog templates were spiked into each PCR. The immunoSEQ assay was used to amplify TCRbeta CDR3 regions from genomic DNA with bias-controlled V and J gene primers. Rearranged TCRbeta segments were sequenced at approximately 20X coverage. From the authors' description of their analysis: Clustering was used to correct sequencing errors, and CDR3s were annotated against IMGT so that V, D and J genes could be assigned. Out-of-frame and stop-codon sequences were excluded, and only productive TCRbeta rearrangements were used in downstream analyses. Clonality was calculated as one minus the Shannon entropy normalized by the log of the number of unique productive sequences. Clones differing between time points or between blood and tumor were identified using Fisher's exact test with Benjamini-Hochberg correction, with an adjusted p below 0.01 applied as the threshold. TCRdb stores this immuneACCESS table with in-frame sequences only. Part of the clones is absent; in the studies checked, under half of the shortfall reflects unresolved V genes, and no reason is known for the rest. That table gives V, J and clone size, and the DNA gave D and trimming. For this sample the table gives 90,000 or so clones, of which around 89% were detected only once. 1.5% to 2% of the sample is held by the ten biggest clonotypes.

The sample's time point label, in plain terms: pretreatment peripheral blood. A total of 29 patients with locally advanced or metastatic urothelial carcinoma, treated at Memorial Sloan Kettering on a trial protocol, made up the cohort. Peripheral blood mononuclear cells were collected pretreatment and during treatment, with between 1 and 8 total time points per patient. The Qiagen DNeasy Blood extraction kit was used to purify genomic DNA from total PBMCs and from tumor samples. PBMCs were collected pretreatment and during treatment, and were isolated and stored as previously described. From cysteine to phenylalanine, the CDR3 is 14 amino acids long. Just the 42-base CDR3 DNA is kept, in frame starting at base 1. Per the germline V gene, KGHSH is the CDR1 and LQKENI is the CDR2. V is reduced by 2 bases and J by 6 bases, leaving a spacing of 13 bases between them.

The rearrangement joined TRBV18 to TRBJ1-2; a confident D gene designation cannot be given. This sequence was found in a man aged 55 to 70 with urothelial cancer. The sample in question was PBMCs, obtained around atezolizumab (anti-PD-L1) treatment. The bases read TGTGCCAGCTCACCAGGGCAGGAGAGGGATGGCTACACCTTC. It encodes CASSPGQERDGYTF.